This is a list of T cell receptor beta chains from one sample in a study of beta chain features in type 1 diabetes. Only in-frame clones appear in the TCRdb table, and some are missing; sequencing was by immunoSEQ multiplex PCR. Of a few hundred thousand clones in the sample, about 30% were seen once. The sequenced sample was naive CD4+ T cells from blood. Receptors were obtained from a man aged 18-30 years in good health. Both conserved end residues are part of each CDR3. D genes are given only for firm matches. Clone size is not always given. Where it is, it says once, few, many or a class for expanded clones.

j_call,v_call,clone_size,d_call,cdr3_nt,cdr3_aa
TRBJ2-7,TRBV4-1,NA,NA,TGCGCCAGCAGCCAAGAGGGACTTGCCTCCTACGAGCAGTACTTC,CASSQEGLASYEQYF
TRBJ2-5,TRBV5-1,NA,TRBD1,TGCGCCAGCAGCTCCATGGGGACAGGAAAGGGGGAGACCCAGTACTTC,CASSSMGTGKGETQYF
TRBJ2-3,TRBV25-1,NA,TRBD2,TGTGCCAGCAGTGAATATAGGCTAGCGGGTTCAGATACGCAGTATTTT,CASSEYRLAGSDTQYF
TRBJ2-1,TRBV6-1,NA,TRBD2,TGTGCCAGCAGTGAAGGGAGACTAGCGGGATCCAATGAGCAGTTCTTC,CASSEGRLAGSNEQFF
TRBJ2-7,TRBV19,NA,NA,TGTGCCAGTAGTGGCCGCCGGGACGGAAATAGAGACGAGCAGTACTTC,CASSGRRDGNRDEQYF
TRBJ2-2,TRBV9,NA,TRBD2,TGTGCCAGCAGCCGTAGTACCGCGGGAGGGTACACCGGGGAGCTGTTTTTT,CASSRSTAGGYTGELFF
TRBJ2-7,TRBV2,NA,NA,TGTGCCAGCAGTGGGGACTTCCAACCTTGGGAGCAGTACTTC,CASSGDFQPWEQYF
TRBJ1-2,TRBV7-2,few,NA,TGTGCCAGCAGCTTAGTAGCAGGAGAGGGCAGCTATGGCTACACCTTC,CASSLVAGEGSYGYTF
TRBJ2-3,TRBV7-9,few,NA,TGTGCCAGCACGGCGGTTAGCACAGATACGCAGTATTTT,CASTAVSTDTQYF
TRBJ1-1,TRBV7-9,NA,NA,TGTGCCAGCAGCTTATCATCTGAAGCTTTCTTT,CASSLSSEAFF
TRBJ2-4,TRBV25-1,few,NA,TGTGCCAGCAGTGAATACGGGGGGCTAGCCAAAAACATTCAGTACTTC,CASSEYGGLAKNIQYF
TRBJ1-4,TRBV5-1,NA,NA,TGCGCCAGCAGCTTGAACCGATATGAAAAACTGTTTTTT,CASSLNRYEKLFF
TRBJ2-1,TRBV6-5,few,NA,TGTGCCAGCAGCCCTACCTGGGGGAAGGCGTTCTTC,CASSPTWGKAFF
TRBJ2-7,TRBV30,NA,TRBD2,TGTGCCTGGAGCCTAGCGGGTACGAGCTCCTACGAGCAGTACTTC,CAWSLAGTSSYEQYF
TRBJ2-3,TRBV30,NA,NA,TGTGCCTGGAGTGTACGCAGGGTCCAAGATACGCAGTATTTT,CAWSVRRVQDTQYF
TRBJ2-7,TRBV7-6,NA,NA,TGTGCCAGCAGCCCTCTCAATTCCTACGAGCAGTACTTC,CASSPLNSYEQYF
TRBJ2-7,TRBV29-1,NA,NA,TGCAGCGTTGTTTTATTGGCCCCCTACGAGCAGTACTTC,CSVVLLAPYEQYF
TRBJ2-5,TRBV5-1,NA,NA,TGCGCCAGCAGCACCAACAGGGAGGGGACAGGGACCCAGTACTTC,CASSTNREGTGTQYF
TRBJ2-4,TRBV29-1,NA,NA,TGCAGCGTGGATGGAGGAGCCAAAAACATTCAGTACTTC,CSVDGGAKNIQYF
TRBJ2-7,TRBV11-2,NA,TRBD2,TGTGCCAGCACCTCCACTAGCGCCCGTGGGTACGAGCAGTACTTC,CASTSTSARGYEQYF
TRBJ2-7,TRBV5-4,NA,NA,TGTGCCAGCAGCTTGGAGTGGGGCGGCACTGCCTACGAGCAGTACTTC,CASSLEWGGTAYEQYF
TRBJ2-7,TRBV7-6,NA,NA,TGTGCCAGCAGCTTAGTTCGGAGCTCCTACGAGCAGTACTTC,CASSLVRSSYEQYF
TRBJ2-7,TRBV4-2,NA,TRBD2,TGTGCCAGCAGCCAAGGGGCGCTAGCGGATACCTACGAGCAGTACTTC,CASSQGALADTYEQYF
TRBJ1-2,TRBV6-5,few,NA,TGTGCCAGCAGGCTAGAGGGCTCCGGAGGAAGCGGCTACACCTTC,CASRLEGSGGSGYTF
TRBJ1-5,TRBV29-1,few,NA,TGCAGCGTTGCCCTGCGCGGGGGTCTCAATCAGCCCCAGCATTTT,CSVALRGGLNQPQHF
TRBJ2-7,TRBV28,NA,NA,TGTGCCAGCAGTTCCCCCCGACCCTACGAGCAGTACTTC,CASSSPRPYEQYF
TRBJ2-5,TRBV30,NA,NA,TGTGCCTGGAGCTCCCTCCGGACAGCCCCGGCGGCCCAGTACTTC,CAWSSLRTAPAAQYF
TRBJ2-5,TRBV27,NA,TRBD2,TGTGCCAGCAGTTTCGGGACTAGCGGGAGGGAGGGAGAGACCCAGTACTTC,CASSFGTSGREGETQYF
TRBJ1-4,TRBV5-1,NA,TRBD1,TGCGCCAGCAGCTCTCCTGAACAGGGGGGAGAAAAACTGTTTTTT,CASSSPEQGGEKLFF
TRBJ1-1,TRBV5-1,NA,NA,TGCGCCAGCAGCTTCGAAGGGGGACGTGAAGCTTTCTTT,CASSFEGGREAFF
TRBJ2-5,TRBV7-2,NA,NA,TGTGCCAGCAGCCTCAGCCTGGGGGAGACCCAGTACTTC,CASSLSLGETQYF
TRBJ1-1,TRBV30,few,NA,TGTGCCTGGAGTGTACAATTCCCTGAAGCTTTCTTT,CAWSVQFPEAFF
TRBJ2-7,TRBV19,NA,TRBD2,TGTGCCAGTAGTCAACGACTAGCGGGAGGCTACGAGCAGTACTTC,CASSQRLAGGYEQYF
TRBJ1-4,TRBV7-9,NA,NA,TGTGCCAGCAGCAAACAAGGGACAATTACTGAAAAACTGTTTTTT,CASSKQGTITEKLFF
TRBJ2-1,TRBV6-5,few,NA,TGTGCCACCTCCCTCGCGACCTACAATGAGCAGTTCTTC,CATSLATYNEQFF
TRBJ2-3,TRBV9,NA,NA,TGTGCCAGCAGCGCTACATCTAGAGCAGATACGCAGTATTTT,CASSATSRADTQYF
TRBJ2-1,TRBV28,few,TRBD2,TGTGCCAGCAGTTCCCTACTAGCGGGAAGATACAATGAGCAGTTCTTC,CASSSLLAGRYNEQFF
TRBJ2-7,TRBV25-1,few,NA,TGTGCCAGCAGTGAATCTCTCTACGAGCAGTACTTC,CASSESLYEQYF
TRBJ1-2,TRBV6-6,NA,NA,TGTGCCAGCAGTTTGGAGGGTCGATGGGGGACCTTC,CASSLEGRWGTF
TRBJ2-1,TRBV4-3,NA,TRBD2,TGCGCCAGCAGCCAACGACTAGCGGGGGACACCTACAATGAGCAGTTCTTC,CASSQRLAGDTYNEQFF
TRBJ2-7,TRBV29-1,NA,NA,TGCAGCGTTGAGCTCCGCGACTACGAGCAGTACTTC,CSVELRDYEQYF
TRBJ1-5,TRBV30,few,TRBD1,TGTGCCTGGAGTGTGAGAGGGGGCAGCCAGCCCCAGCATTTT,CAWSVRGGSQPQHF
TRBJ1-2,TRBV21-1,NA,NA,TGTGCCAGCAGCGCACAGGGGGCCCGAGGACCTGGCTACACCTTC,CASSAQGARGPGYTF
TRBJ2-7,TRBV30,NA,TRBD1,TGTGCCTGGAGTCTAACACAGGGGGCCGAAGAGCAGTACTTC,CAWSLTQGAEEQYF
TRBJ2-1,TRBV7-2,NA,TRBD2,TGTGCCAGCAGCCCGACTAGCGGGAGCTACAATGAGCAGTTCTTC,CASSPTSGSYNEQFF
TRBJ2-3,TRBV5-6,NA,NA,TGTGCCAGCAGCTTGGAAGGCCGCACGCAGTATTTT,CASSLEGRTQYF
TRBJ1-1,TRBV29-1,few,TRBD1,TGCAGCGCCGGACAGGGGGTGAACACTGAAGCTTTCTTT,CSAGQGVNTEAFF
TRBJ2-1,TRBV29-1,NA,NA,TGCAGCGTTGAGGGCGGGAAGAGCTCCTACAATGAGCAGTTCTTC,CSVEGGKSSYNEQFF
TRBJ2-7,TRBV25-1,few,TRBD2,TGTGCCAGCAGTGAATTAACTAGCGGGACTTTAGCTCCCTACGAGCAGTACTTC,CASSELTSGTLAPYEQYF
TRBJ2-4,TRBV28,NA,NA,TGTGCCAGCAGTGCCTTCTCACAGGGAAAACTAGCCAAAAACATTCAGTACTTC,CASSAFSQGKLAKNIQYF
TRBJ2-5,TRBV7-2,NA,NA,TGTGCCAGCAGCCTGGGGACGGAAGAGACCCAGTACTTC,CASSLGTEETQYF
TRBJ2-1,TRBV18,NA,TRBD2,TGTGCCAGCTCACCGTTAGCGGGTAATACAAATGAGCAGTTCTTC,CASSPLAGNTNEQFF
TRBJ2-2,TRBV5-1,NA,TRBD2,TGCGCCAGCAGCCAGCTAGCGGGCACCGGGGAGCTGTTTTTT,CASSQLAGTGELFF
TRBJ2-6,TRBV7-2,NA,NA,TGTGCCAGCAGCTTAACCTACTCTGGGGCCAACGTCCTGACTTTC,CASSLTYSGANVLTF